Presented here are 9 T cell receptor beta chains from one specimen sequenced in a study of blood T cells in healthy people across ages. The use of a sample-barcoded 5' primer and a J-beta primer mix characterized a second PCR of roughly 6 to 11 cycles. TCRdb reprocessed the 5' RACE reads via MiXCR and lists one record per CDR3 protein. The data hold about 780,000 distinct CDR3 sequences, with more than 35% observed a single time. The sequencing input was blood. The origin of the receptors is an elderly man in good health.

This clonotype was seen a handful of times. V usage is TRBV7-2 and J usage is TRBJ2-7; the D is unclear. The CDR3 totals 15 residues. Trimming took off 2 bases at V and 7 bases at J, with 18 bases between the two ends. Germline V gene lookup returns CDR1 SGHTA and CDR2 FQGNSA. The DNA of the CDR3 is TGTGCCAGCAGCTTAAATATAGTAGGTGTAAATGAGCAGTACTTC. This gives the protein CASSLNIVGVNEQYF.

This clonotype was observed a handful of times. V usage is TRBV11-3 and J usage is TRBJ2-1; TRBD2 agrees at 9 bases. Looked up from germline, CDR1 is SGHNT and CDR2 is YENEEA. The V gene end was trimmed by 4 bases and the J gene end by 0 bases; junction bases not matched to a gene: 13. CDR3 size: 19 residues. The DNA of the CDR3 is TGTGCCAGCAGCTCCCGTGTAGTAGCGGGAGCCAGCTCCTACAATGAGCAGTTCTTC. It codes for CASSSRVVAGASSYNEQFF.

About this clonotype itself: The junction departs from the called germline gene at one end, perhaps through a read error. The V and J genes are TRBV7-6 and TRBJ2-7; 9 bases fit TRBD1. This CDR3 comprises 16 residues. CDR1 and CDR2 (germline): SGHVS, FNYEAQ. This chain's CDR3 is CAGSLAQGQGFYEQYF. The CDR3 nucleotides read TGTGCCGGCAGCTTAGCGCAAGGACAGGGGTTCTACGAGCAGTACTTC.

For this clonotype: A much larger clone lies a single base off, so this may be a read error. The V call is TRBV11-2, the J call TRBJ2-1; D may match TRBD1 or TRBD2 (5 bases each). Trimming cost V 4 bases and J 0 bases, with 10 bases left between them. CDR3 length equals 15 residues. Per the germline V gene, CDR1 is SGHAT and CDR2 is FQNNGV. The CDR3 loop is CASSSDGGSYNEQFF. CDR3 coding DNA: TGTGCCAGCAGCTCAGATGGGGGCTCCTACAATGAGCAGTTCTTC.

The rearrangement joins TRBV27 to TRBJ2-6; D gene uncertain. With 4 bases removed from V and 0 bases from J, the gap between germline ends came to 7 bases. CDR1 MNHEY and CDR2 SMNVEV come from the germline V gene (reference sequence). The CDR3 is made up of 15 amino acids. CDR3 sequence (DNA): TGTGCCAGCAGTTGGATAGACTCTGGGGCCAACGTCCTGACTTTC. Translating it yields CASSWIDSGANVLTF.

V is TRBV20-1 and J is TRBJ2-7; a weak D match, TRBD1 (5 bases). CDR3 length: 12 residues. Deletions cut 6 bases from V and 4 bases from J, with 13 bases between. Germline V gene data show CDR1 as DFQATT and CDR2 as SNEGSKA (reference sequence). DNA of the CDR3: TGCAGTGCAATGGGGCAAGTTTACGAGCAGTACTTC. Translation: CSAMGQVYEQYF.

The CDR3 DNA reads as TGTGCCAGTAGTATCCGAGACCCCAATGGCGGGGAGCTGTTTTTT. Its protein is CASSIRDPNGGELFF. The chain links TRBV19 to TRBJ2-2; no clear D. The germline V gene has CDR1 LNHDA and CDR2 SQIVND (reference sequence). The CDR3 has 15 residues. V was cut by 3 bases and J by 7 bases, with 15 bases left in between.

The chain joins TRBV10-2 to TRBJ1-2; a weak D match, TRBD1 (6 bases). Germline V gene data show CDR1 as WSHSY and CDR2 as SAAADI. The ends were cut back, 0 bases at V and 7 bases at J, with 12 bases in the middle. The length of the CDR3 is 14 residues. CDR3 region: CASSESTGFFGYTF. The CDR3 region has the DNA TGCGCCAGCAGTGAGTCGACAGGTTTCTTTGGCTACACCTTC.

V gene TRBV21-1 combines with J gene TRBJ1-2; TRBD1 is the table's D call and was not checked against the DNA. TRBV21-1 represents a pseudogene. This CDR3 is 12 amino acids long. CDR3 in DNA: TGTGCCAGCAGGGGGAACAGGGGTGGCTACACCTTC. This translates into CASRGNRGGYTF.